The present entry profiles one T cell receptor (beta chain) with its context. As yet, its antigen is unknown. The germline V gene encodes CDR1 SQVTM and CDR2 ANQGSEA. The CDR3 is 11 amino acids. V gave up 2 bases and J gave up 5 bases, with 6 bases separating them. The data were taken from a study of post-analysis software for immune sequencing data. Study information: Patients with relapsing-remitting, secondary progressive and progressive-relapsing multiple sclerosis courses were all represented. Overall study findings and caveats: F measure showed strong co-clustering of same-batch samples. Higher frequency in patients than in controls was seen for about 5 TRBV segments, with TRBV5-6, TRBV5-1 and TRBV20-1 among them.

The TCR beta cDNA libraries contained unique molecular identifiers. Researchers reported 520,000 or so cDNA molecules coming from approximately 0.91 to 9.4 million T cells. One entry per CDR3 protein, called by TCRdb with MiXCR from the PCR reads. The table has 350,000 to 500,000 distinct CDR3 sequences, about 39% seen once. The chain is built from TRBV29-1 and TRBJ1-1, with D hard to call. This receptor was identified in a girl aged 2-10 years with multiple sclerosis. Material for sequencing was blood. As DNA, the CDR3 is TGCAGCGTTGAATCCACTACTGAAGCTTTCTTT. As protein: CSVESTTEAFF.